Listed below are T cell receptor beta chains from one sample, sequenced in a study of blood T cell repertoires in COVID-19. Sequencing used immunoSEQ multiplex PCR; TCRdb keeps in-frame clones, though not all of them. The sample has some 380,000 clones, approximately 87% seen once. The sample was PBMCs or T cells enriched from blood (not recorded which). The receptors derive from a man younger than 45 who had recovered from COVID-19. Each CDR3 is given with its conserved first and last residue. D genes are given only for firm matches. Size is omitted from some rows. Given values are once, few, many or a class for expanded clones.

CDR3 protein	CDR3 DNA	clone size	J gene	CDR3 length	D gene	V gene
CASSKLAPESSGANVLTF	TGTGCCAGCTCTAAACTCGCCCCCGAGAGCTCTGGGGCCAACGTCCTGACTTTC	-	TRBJ2-6	18	-	TRBV18
CASSLIGTGSLNNEQFF	TGTGCCAGCAGCTTAATTGGGACAGGGAGCTTGAACAATGAGCAGTTCTTC	-	TRBJ2-1	17	TRBD1	TRBV7-2
CASSLTGTINEKLFF	TGTGCCAGCAGCCTGACAGGGACAATTAATGAAAAACTGTTTTTT	-	TRBJ1-4	15	TRBD1	TRBV11-2
CAWSGQGLSTNEKLFF	TGTGCCTGGAGTGGACAGGGGCTATCAACTAATGAAAAACTGTTTTTT	-	TRBJ1-4	16	TRBD1	TRBV30
CASSADKETQYF	TGTGCCAGCAGCGCCGACAAAGAGACCCAGTACTTC	-	TRBJ2-5	12	-	TRBV9
CASSYSRSQPQHF	TGTGCCAGCAGTTACTCAAGGAGTCAGCCCCAGCATTTT	-	TRBJ1-5	13	-	TRBV6-2/TRBV6-3
CASANRGSGYTDTQYF	TGTGCCAGCGCAAACCGGGGGTCGGGGTACACAGATACGCAGTATTTT	-	TRBJ2-3	16	-	TRBV25-1
CAWSATLDSQPQHF	TGTGCCTGGAGTGCCACTTTAGACAGTCAGCCCCAGCATTTT	-	TRBJ1-5	14	-	TRBV30
CASSEGMNTEAFF	TGTGCCAGTAGTGAGGGTATGAACACTGAAGCTTTCTTT	-	TRBJ1-1	13	-	TRBV19
CASSLRLVRDEQFF	TGTGCCAGCAGTCTTAGACTAGTTAGGGATGAGCAGTTCTTC	-	TRBJ2-1	14	-	TRBV6-5
CASSLGQGASEQYF	TGTGCCAGCAGCTTAGGTCAGGGGGCCTCCGAGCAGTACTTC	-	TRBJ2-7	14	TRBD1	TRBV7-8
CASSLGLYNEQFF	TGTGCCAGCAGCTTGGGACTTTACAATGAGCAGTTCTTC	few	TRBJ2-1	13	-	TRBV5-5
CASSLSPGVDGYTF	TGTGCCAGCAGCTTATCTCCCGGGGTGGATGGCTACACCTTC	-	TRBJ1-2	14	-	TRBV7-9
CASTPGTVGYTF	TGTGCCAGCACCCCAGGAACAGTGGGCTACACCTTC	-	TRBJ1-2	12	-	TRBV2
CANQMSYYYEQYF	TGTGCCAACCAGATGAGCTACTACTACGAGCAGTACTTC	-	TRBJ2-7	13	-	TRBV21-1
CASSTVVASEFF	TGTGCCAGCAGCACCGTCGTGGCCAGCGAGTTCTTC	-	TRBJ1-2	12	-	TRBV7-9
CASSVGRGWTGELFF	TGTGCCAGCAGTGTGGGTAGGGGTTGGACCGGGGAGCTGTTTTTT	-	TRBJ2-2	15	-	TRBV2
CASSPPGQIYEQYF	TGTGCCAGCAGTCCACCGGGACAGATCTACGAGCAGTACTTC	-	TRBJ2-7	14	TRBD1	TRBV7-2
CASSPGVGGYTF	TGTGCCAGCAGCCCAGGGGTGGGAGGCTACACCTTC	-	TRBJ1-2	12	-	TRBV5-4
CASSQGTSGGQFF	TGTGCCAGCAGCCAAGGGACTAGCGGGGGTCAGTTCTTC	-	TRBJ2-1	13	TRBD2	TRBV3-1/TRBV3-2
CAPLGGRSGDTGELFF	TGTGCCCCACTCGGGGGGAGGAGTGGGGACACCGGGGAGCTGTTTTTT	-	TRBJ2-2	16	TRBD2	TRBV6-9
CAWRGQSGHTQYF	TGTGCCTGGAGGGGACAGTCAGGGCATACGCAGTATTTT	-	TRBJ2-3	13	TRBD1	TRBV30
CATSRPSNEKLFF	TGTGCCACCAGCAGACCGAGTAATGAAAAACTGTTTTTT	once	TRBJ1-4	13	-	TRBV15
CASSPTTEAFF	TGTGCCAGCAGTCCTACCACTGAAGCTTTCTTT	-	TRBJ1-1	11	-	TRBV6-6
CASSLNLDFGLFF	TGTGCCAGCAGCTTGAATTTGGACTTCGGGCTGTTTTTT	few	TRBJ2-2	13	-	TRBV7-2
CAWSKGADEAFF	TGTGCCTGGAGTAAGGGGGCGGATGAAGCTTTCTTT	-	TRBJ1-1	12	TRBD1	TRBV30
CASSLGVAGGPDTQYF	TGTGCCAGCAGCTTAGGGGTAGCGGGGGGGCCAGATACGCAGTATTTT	-	TRBJ2-3	16	TRBD2	TRBV7-7
CASRLRQGYEAFF	TGTGCCAGCAGACTGAGACAGGGCTATGAAGCTTTCTTT	-	TRBJ1-1	13	TRBD1	TRBV7-2
CANRGTGGHEQYF	TGTGCCAACCGAGGGACAGGGGGTCACGAGCAGTACTTC	-	TRBJ2-7	13	TRBD1	TRBV6-5
CAWSAGANYGYTF	TGTGCCTGGAGCGCAGGGGCTAACTATGGCTACACCTTC	-	TRBJ1-2	13	-	TRBV30
CARWTGSYNEQFF	TGTGCCAGATGGACAGGGAGCTACAATGAGCAGTTCTTC	-	TRBJ2-1	13	TRBD1	TRBV2
CASSSPARGHPGISPLHF	TGTGCCAGCAGTTCCCCCGCCAGGGGGCATCCCGGGATTTCACCCCTCCACTTT	-	TRBJ1-6	18	TRBD1	TRBV27
CASSPQTGNTEAFF	TGTGCCAGCAGCCCCCAAACAGGAAACACTGAAGCTTTCTTT	-	TRBJ1-1	14	-	TRBV9
CASSGTPGTGGYEQYF	TGCGCCAGCAGCGGAACACCTGGGACAGGGGGTTACGAGCAGTACTTC	-	TRBJ2-7	16	TRBD1	TRBV5-1
CASSGGQALLSNEQFF	TGCGCCAGCAGCGGGGGACAGGCCCTTCTTAGCAATGAGCAGTTCTTC	few	TRBJ2-1	16	TRBD1	TRBV5-1
CASSQGTGGYEKLFF	TGCGCCAGCAGCCAGGGGACAGGGGGCTATGAAAAACTGTTTTTT	once	TRBJ1-4	15	TRBD1	TRBV4-1
CASSLRNSHGYTF	TGTGCCAGCAGTTTACGGAACAGCCATGGCTACACCTTC	-	TRBJ1-2	13	-	TRBV12-3/TRBV12-4
CASSYPLSSEAFF	TGTGCCAGCAGTTACCCCCTATCCTCCGAAGCTTTCTTT	-	TRBJ1-1	13	-	TRBV6-5
CASSVGDSLTF	TGTGCCAGCAGCGTAGGGGACAGTTTAACCTTC	-	TRBJ1-2	11	TRBD1	TRBV9
CASSLLSRDRNDNEQFF	TGTGCCAGCAGCCTACTAAGCCGGGACAGGAATGACAATGAGCAGTTCTTC	-	TRBJ2-1	17	TRBD1	TRBV7-9
CASSPFPTGGRNTEAFF	TGTGCCAGCTCACCCTTCCCCACAGGGGGCAGGAACACTGAAGCTTTCTTT	-	TRBJ1-1	17	TRBD1	TRBV18
CASSPSDRVNQPQHF	TGTGCCAGTAGTCCCTCGGACAGGGTAAATCAGCCCCAGCATTTT	many	TRBJ1-5	15	TRBD1	TRBV19
CASSHRDAGTGLEKLFF	TGCGCCAGCAGCCATCGCGACGCCGGGACAGGCCTTGAAAAACTGTTTTTT	-	TRBJ1-4	17	TRBD1	TRBV4-1
CASRRTPTNEKLFF	TGTGCCAGCCGCCGGACTCCAACTAATGAAAAACTGTTTTTT	few	TRBJ1-4	14	-	TRBV2
CASSLAGAGVGEKLFF	TGTGCCAGCAGCTTAGCGGGCGCAGGGGTAGGTGAAAAACTGTTTTTT	-	TRBJ1-4	16	-	TRBV11-2
CASSPNSGQRYTF	TGTGCCAGCAGTCCGAATTCGGGACAGCGATACACCTTC	-	TRBJ1-2	13	TRBD1	TRBV27
CATSSPGERGPSYEQYF	TGTGCCACCAGCAGCCCGGGAGAGCGGGGGCCCTCCTACGAGCAGTACTTC	-	TRBJ2-7	17	TRBD2	TRBV15
CASSWGGQGRNTIYF	TGCGCCAGCAGTTGGGGAGGACAGGGCAGAAACACCATATATTTT	-	TRBJ1-3	15	TRBD1	TRBV5-1
CASLGGTNYGYTF	TGTGCCAGCCTCGGAGGGACTAACTATGGCTACACCTTC	-	TRBJ1-2	13	-	TRBV27
CASSAGTVSGELFF	TGCGCCAGCAGCGCGGGGACAGTGAGCGGGGAGCTGTTTTTT	few	TRBJ2-2	14	-	TRBV5-1
CASSYSGTDGYTF	TGTGCCAGCAGTTACTCCGGGACAGATGGCTACACCTTC	-	TRBJ1-2	13	TRBD1	TRBV6-2/TRBV6-3
CASTEDSHNEQFF	TGTGCCAGCACCGAGGACAGCCACAATGAGCAGTTCTTC	-	TRBJ2-1	13	-	TRBV6-5
CASSGQGDSSYNEQFF	TGTGCCAGCAGCGGACAGGGGGATAGCTCCTACAATGAGCAGTTCTTC	-	TRBJ2-1	16	TRBD1	TRBV7-8
CASSPQGVNEQFF	TGTGCCAGTAGTCCCCAAGGGGTAAATGAGCAGTTCTTC	-	TRBJ2-1	13	-	TRBV19
CAWRDGTEKLFF	TGTGCCTGGAGAGACGGGACAGAAAAACTGTTTTTT	once	TRBJ1-4	12	-	TRBV30